This T cell receptor (beta chain) was sequenced for a study of blood T cell repertoires in COVID-19 (dated by TCRdb to between 2020 and 2021). Turning to the overall study: Samples covering the acute and convalescent phases of COVID-19 were provided by collaborators in the United States, Italy and Spain. Nearly every sample came with metadata listing a de-identified subject ID, COVID-19 status, age in years and sex. Where HLA class I and class II types were available, the types were taken from metadata supplied by the sample provider, not from assay-based typing. Subjects who had been exposed to COVID-19, were actively infected with it, or had recovered from it provided the deeply sampled blood TCRbeta repertoires that made up the dataset. The material from the prospective study consisted of cDNA or gDNA derived from T cells, B-cell-depleted T cells, or PBMCs. Samples came from the ongoing ImmuneRACE study (first 160 participants) plus 1,254 subjects from 6 global collaborators. The repertoires were released in a freely available public database intended as a resource for research on the immune response to SARS-CoV-2.

A word on this clone: What this receptor recognizes is not known. No qualities accompany the bases; no much larger clone lies one base away.

The immunoSEQ Assay, a bias-controlled multiplex PCR, was used to amplify TCRbeta CDR3 regions from genomic DNA. The study's own analysis went as follows. The number of nucleated cells in each sample was estimated by amplification of reference gene primers within the assay. To quantify the absolute abundance of each unique TCRbeta CDR3 rearrangement, sequence reads were collapsed and filtered. For each sample, productive Simpson clonality was calculated by taking the square root of Simpson's diversity index across productive rearrangements. TCRdb took this table from immuneACCESS and kept in-frame rearrangements with V and J called. Such tables lack part of the clones; where checked against another copy, unresolved V genes explain under half of the gap, and the rest is unexplained. That table furnishes V, J and clone size, whereas the DNA furnished D and trimming. The sample includes under 300,000 clones, with 75% to 95% observed a single time. In total, the top ten clones hold 1.5% to 2% of the sample.

Overall study outcomes, separate from this receptor: Clinical and demographic metadata were provided uncurated, with the amount varying by source and participant.

Inclusive of the bounding cysteine and phenylalanine, the CDR3 is 12 residues long. Kept here is only the CDR3 DNA, which spans 36 bases and is read in frame from base 1. V is reduced by 2 bases and J by 7 bases, leaving a spacing of 8 bases between them. Participants in the prospective study were enrolled through a virtual design, were aged about 18 to 90 years, and lived in approximately 25 United States geographic areas. In the prospective study, cohorts were assigned on the basis of participant-reported clinical history obtained from a screening survey and a study questionnaire. Recovered participants in ImmuneRACE Cohort 3 were defined by two consecutive negative NP/OP PCR tests, clearance by a healthcare professional, or resolution of symptoms. Each participant in the prospective study had whole blood, serum and a nasopharyngeal or oropharyngeal swab collected by mobile phlebotomists. Participants in the prospective study had the option to provide additional blood draws and questionnaires over an approximately 2-month period. Blood samples from the prospective study were shipped frozen or at room temperature prior to DNA extraction.

This TCR was sampled from a woman younger than 35 who had recovered from COVID-19. The source material was PBMCs or T cells enriched from blood (not recorded which). The chain is made from TRBV12-3 or TRBV12-4 and TRBJ1-2, with no D gene named confidently. The nucleotide sequence reads as follows: TGTGCCAGCAGTTTATCCGGGGTTGGCTACACCTTC. It translates to CASSLSGVGYTF.